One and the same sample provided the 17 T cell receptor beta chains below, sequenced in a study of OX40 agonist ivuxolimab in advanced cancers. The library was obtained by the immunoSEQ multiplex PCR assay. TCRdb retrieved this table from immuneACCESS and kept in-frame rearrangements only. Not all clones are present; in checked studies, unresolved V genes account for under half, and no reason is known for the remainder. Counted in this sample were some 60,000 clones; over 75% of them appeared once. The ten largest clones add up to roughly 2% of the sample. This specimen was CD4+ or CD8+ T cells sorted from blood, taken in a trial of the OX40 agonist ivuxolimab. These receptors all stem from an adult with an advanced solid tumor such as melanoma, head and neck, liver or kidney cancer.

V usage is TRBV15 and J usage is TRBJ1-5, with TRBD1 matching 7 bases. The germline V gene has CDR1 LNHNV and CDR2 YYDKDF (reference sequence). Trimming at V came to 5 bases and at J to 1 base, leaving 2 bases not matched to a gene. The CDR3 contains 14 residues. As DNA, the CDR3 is TGTGCCACCAGCTTGGGACAGAGCAATCAGCCCCAGCATTTT. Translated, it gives CATSLGQSNQPQHF.

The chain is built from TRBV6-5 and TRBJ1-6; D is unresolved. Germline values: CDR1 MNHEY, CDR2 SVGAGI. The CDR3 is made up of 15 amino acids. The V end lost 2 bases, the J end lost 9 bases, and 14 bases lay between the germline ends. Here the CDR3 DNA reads TGTGCCAGCAGTTACGGGATACCCCTTTTTTCACCCCTCCACTTT. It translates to CASSYGIPLFSPLHF.

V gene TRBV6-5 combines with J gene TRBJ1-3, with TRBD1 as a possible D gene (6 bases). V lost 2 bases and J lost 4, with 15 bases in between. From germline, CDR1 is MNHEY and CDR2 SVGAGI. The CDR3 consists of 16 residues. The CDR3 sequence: CASSYGGAQSGNTIYF. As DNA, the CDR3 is TGTGCCAGCAGTTACGGGGGGGCGCAAAGCGGAAACACCATATATTTT.

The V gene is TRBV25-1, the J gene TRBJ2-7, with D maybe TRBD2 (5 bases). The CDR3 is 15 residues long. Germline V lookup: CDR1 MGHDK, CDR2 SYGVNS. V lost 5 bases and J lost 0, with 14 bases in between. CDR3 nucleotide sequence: TGTGCCAGCAGTAGGGCGGGCGGCGTCTCCTACGAGCAGTACTTC. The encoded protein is CASSRAGGVSYEQYF.

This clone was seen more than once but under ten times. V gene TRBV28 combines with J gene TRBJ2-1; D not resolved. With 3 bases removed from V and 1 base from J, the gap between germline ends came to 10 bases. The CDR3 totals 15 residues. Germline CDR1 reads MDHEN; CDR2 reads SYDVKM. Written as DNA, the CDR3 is TGTGCCAGCAGTTTCCCGGAGCCATCCTACAATGAGCAGTTCTTC. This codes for CASSFPEPSYNEQFF.

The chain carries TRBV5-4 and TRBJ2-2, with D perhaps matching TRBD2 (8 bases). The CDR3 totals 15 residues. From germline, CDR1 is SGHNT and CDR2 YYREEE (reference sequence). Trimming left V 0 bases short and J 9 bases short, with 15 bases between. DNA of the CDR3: TGTGCCAGCAGCTTGGGACGGGAGGGGGCCAGGGAGCTGTTTTTT. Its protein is CASSLGREGARELFF.

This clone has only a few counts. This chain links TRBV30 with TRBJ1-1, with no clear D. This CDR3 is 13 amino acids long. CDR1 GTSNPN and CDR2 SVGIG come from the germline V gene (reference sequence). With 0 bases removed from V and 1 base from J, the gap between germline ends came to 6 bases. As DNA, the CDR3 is TGTGCCTGGAGTGTATCACAGAACACTGAAGCTTTCTTT. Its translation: CAWSVSQNTEAFF.

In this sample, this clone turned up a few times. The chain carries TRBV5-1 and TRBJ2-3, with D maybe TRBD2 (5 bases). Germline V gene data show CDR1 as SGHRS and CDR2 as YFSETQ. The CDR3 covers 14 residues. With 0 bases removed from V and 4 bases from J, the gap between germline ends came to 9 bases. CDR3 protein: CASSLELVADTQYF. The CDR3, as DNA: TGCGCCAGCAGCTTGGAACTAGTGGCAGATACGCAGTATTTT.

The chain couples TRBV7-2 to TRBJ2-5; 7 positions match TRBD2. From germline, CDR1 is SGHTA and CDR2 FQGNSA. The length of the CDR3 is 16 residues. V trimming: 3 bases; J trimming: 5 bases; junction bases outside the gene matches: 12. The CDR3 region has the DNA TGTGCCAGCAGCTTGAGACCGGGACGGGGGGATGAGACCCAGTACTTC. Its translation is CASSLRPGRGDETQYF.

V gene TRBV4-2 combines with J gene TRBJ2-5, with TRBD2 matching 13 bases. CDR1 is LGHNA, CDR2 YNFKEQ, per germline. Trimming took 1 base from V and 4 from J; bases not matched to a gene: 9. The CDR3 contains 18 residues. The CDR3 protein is CASSQGTSGGGVRETQYF. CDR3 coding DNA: TGTGCCAGCAGCCAAGGGACTAGCGGGGGTGGGGTACGAGAGACCCAGTACTTC.

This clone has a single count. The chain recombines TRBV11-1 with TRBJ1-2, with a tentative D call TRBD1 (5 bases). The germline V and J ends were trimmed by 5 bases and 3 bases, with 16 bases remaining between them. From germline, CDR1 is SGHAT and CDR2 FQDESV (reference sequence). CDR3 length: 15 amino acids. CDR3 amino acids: CASSLRGSDYYGYTF. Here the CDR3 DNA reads TGTGCCAGCAGCCTCCGGGGGAGCGACTACTATGGCTACACCTTC.

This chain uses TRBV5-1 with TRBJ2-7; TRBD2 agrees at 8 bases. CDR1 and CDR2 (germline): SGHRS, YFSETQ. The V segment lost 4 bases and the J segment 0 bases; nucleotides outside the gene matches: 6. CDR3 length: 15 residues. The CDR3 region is CASSPTSGPSYEQYF. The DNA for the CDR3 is TGCGCCAGCAGCCCCACTAGCGGACCCTCCTACGAGCAGTACTTC.

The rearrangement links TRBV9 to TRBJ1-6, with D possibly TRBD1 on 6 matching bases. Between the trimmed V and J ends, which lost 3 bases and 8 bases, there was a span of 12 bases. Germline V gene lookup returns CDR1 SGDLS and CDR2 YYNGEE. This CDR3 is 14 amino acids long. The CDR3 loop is CASSATGTDSPLHF. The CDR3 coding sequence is TGTGCCAGCAGCGCCACAGGGACGGATTCACCCCTCCACTTT.

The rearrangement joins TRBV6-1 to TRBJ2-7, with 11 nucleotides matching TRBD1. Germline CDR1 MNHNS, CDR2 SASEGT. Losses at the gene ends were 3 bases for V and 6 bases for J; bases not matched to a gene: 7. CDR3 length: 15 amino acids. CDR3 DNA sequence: TGTGCCAGCAGTGAGGTGAGGACAGGGGGCTTCGAGCAGTACTTC. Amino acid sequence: CASSEVRTGGFEQYF.

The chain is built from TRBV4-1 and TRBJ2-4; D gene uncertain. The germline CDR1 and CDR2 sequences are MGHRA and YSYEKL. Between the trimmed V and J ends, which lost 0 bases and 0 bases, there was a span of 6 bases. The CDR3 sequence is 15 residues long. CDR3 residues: CASSQEVQAKNIQYF. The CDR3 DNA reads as TGCGCCAGCAGCCAAGAGGTTCAAGCCAAAAACATTCAGTACTTC.

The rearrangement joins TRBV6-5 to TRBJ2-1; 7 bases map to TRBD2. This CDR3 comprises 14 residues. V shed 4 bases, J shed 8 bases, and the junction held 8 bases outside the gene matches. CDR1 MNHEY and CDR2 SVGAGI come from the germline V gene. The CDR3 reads CASSLSGTEDEQFF. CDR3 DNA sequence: TGTGCCAGCAGTTTGAGCGGGACTGAGGATGAGCAGTTCTTC.

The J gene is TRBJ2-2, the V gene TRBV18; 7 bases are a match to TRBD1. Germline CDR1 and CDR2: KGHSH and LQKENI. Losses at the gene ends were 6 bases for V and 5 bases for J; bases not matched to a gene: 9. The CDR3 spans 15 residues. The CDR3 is CASSRGGRRTGELFF. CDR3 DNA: TGTGCCAGCTCCAGAGGGGGCAGACGGACCGGGGAGCTGTTTTTT.